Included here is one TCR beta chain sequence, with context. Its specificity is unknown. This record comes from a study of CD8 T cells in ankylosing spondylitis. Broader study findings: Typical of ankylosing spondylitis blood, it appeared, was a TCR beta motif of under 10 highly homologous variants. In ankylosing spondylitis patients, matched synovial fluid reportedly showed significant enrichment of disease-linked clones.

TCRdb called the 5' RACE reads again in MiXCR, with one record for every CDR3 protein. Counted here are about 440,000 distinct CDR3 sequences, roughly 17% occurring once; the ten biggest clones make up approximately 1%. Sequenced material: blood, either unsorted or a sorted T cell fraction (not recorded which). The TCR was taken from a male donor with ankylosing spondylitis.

CDR3 nucleotides: TGCGCCAGCAGCCGGGACAATACTCCTCCCAAACTGTTTTTT. The encoded protein is CASSRDNTPPKLFF. The V call is TRBV4-1, the J call TRBJ1-4, with D tentatively TRBD1 (6 bases). Trimming removed 4 bases at V and 11 bases at J, with 17 bases between. This CDR3 contains 14 residues. Germline V gene sequence: CDR1 MGHRA, CDR2 YSYEKL.